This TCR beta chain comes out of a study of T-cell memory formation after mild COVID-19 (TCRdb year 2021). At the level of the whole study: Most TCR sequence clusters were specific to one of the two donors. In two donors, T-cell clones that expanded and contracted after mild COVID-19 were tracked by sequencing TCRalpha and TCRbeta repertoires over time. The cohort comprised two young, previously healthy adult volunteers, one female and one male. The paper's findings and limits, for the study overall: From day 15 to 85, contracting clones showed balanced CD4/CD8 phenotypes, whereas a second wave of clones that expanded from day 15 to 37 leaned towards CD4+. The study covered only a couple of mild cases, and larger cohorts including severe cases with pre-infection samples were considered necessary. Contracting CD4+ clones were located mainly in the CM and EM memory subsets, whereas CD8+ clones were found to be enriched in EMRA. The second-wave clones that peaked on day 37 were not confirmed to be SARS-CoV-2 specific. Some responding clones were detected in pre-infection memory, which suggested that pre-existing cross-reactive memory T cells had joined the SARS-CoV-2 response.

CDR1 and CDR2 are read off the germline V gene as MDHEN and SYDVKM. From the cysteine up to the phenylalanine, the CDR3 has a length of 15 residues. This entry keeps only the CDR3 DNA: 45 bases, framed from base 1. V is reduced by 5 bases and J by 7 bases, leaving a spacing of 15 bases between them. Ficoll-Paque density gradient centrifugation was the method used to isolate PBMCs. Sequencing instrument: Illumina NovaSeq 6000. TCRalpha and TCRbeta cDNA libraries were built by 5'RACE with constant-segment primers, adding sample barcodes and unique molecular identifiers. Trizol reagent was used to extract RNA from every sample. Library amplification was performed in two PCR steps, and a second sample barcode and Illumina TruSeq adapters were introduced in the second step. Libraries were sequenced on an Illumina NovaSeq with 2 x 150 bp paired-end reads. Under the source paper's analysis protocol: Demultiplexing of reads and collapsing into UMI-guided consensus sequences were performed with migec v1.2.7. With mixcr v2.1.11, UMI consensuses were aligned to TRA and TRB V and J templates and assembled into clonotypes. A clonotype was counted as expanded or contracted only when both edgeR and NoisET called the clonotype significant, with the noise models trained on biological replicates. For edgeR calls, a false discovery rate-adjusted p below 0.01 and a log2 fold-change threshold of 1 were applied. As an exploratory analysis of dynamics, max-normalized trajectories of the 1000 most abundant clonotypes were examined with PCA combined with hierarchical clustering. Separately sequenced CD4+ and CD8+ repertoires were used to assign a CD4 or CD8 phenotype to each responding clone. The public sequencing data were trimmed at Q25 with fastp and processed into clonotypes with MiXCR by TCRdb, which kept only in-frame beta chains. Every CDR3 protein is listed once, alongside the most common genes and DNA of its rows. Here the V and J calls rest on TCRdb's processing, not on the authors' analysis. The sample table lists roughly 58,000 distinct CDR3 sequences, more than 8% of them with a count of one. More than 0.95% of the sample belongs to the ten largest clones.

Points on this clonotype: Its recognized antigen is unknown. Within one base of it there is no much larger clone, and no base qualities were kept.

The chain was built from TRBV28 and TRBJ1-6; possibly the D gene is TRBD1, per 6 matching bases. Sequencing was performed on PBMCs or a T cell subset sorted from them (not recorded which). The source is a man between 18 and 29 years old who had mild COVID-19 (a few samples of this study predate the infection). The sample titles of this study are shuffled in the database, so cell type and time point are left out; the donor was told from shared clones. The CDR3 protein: CASSGSRGINSPLHF. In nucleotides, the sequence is TGTGCCAGCAGTGGTAGCAGGGGTATCAATTCACCCCTCCACTTT.